The clone carrying this T cell receptor beta chain has just a few counts. Its antigen is still unknown. The sample originates from a study of CD8 T cells in ankylosing spondylitis. Findings and caveats of the study: A motif of eight or nine highly homologous TCR beta variants was seen as apparently characteristic of ankylosing spondylitis blood.

One entry per CDR3 protein results from TCRdb running MiXCR on the 5' RACE reads. Of fewer than 450,000 distinct CDR3 sequences listed, over 15% were seen once; the top ten hold approximately 0.93%. The sequence was collected from a male donor with ankylosing spondylitis. The material sequenced was blood, either unsorted or a sorted T cell fraction (not recorded which).

In DNA, the CDR3 is TGCGCCAGCAGGGACAGTCGAAATAGCAATCAGCCCCAGCATTTT. Its translation: CASRDSRNSNQPQHF. The V call is TRBV10-2, the J call TRBJ1-5, with a possible D match to TRBD1 (6 bases). V was trimmed by 6 bases and J by 0 bases, leaving 12 bases between them. Germline CDR1 reads WSHSY; CDR2 reads SAAADI. The CDR3 extends over 15 amino acids.